This T cell receptor (beta chain) came from a study of blood T cell repertoires in COVID-19. Background on the study: Samples representing acute and convalescent COVID-19 were sourced from the United States, Italy and Spain.

Sequencing used immunoSEQ multiplex PCR; TCRdb keeps in-frame clones, though not all of them. The data show 25,000 to 30,000 clones, about 94% seen once. The germline V and J ends were trimmed by 6 bases and 10 bases, with 19 bases remaining between them. Germline V CDR1 and CDR2: KGHSH, LQKENI. The CDR3 is made up of 14 amino acids. The sample consisted of peripheral blood. The chain couples TRBV18 to TRBJ2-1; the D is unclear. This TCR derives from a human donor with active COVID-19. The donor label of this sample is uncertain. CDR3 nucleotide sequence: TGTGCCAGCTCTCCCTCCGCTAGTTTAAGGGAGCAGTTCTTC. Amino acid sequence: CASSPSASLREQFF.